These 19 T cell receptor beta chains originate from one sample sequenced in a study. TCRdb used MiXCR to reprocess the 5' RACE reads, holding one entry per CDR3 protein. In the table there are some 45,000 distinct CDR3 sequences, 25% to 30% of which are singletons. Sequencing was performed on naive CD4+ T cells sorted from blood. Subset in this sample: naive CD4+ T cells, CD4+CD45RA+CD25-. These TCRs come from a female donor with breast cancer.

This clonotype turned up a few times. The V gene is TRBV7-3, the J gene TRBJ2-3, with a weak D call TRBD2 (6 bases). With 5 bases removed from V and 0 bases from J, the gap between germline ends came to 12 bases. This CDR3 region has 15 residues. The germline V gene encodes CDR1 SGHTA and CDR2 FQGTGA. The CDR3 region has the DNA TGTGCCAGCAGCCCCGGTAGCGGAAGCACAGATACGCAGTATTTT. Translation: CASSPGSGSTDTQYF.

The chain is built from TRBV7-2 and TRBJ2-7; 7 bases fit TRBD1. CDR3 length: 14 residues. The J segment lost 3 bases and the V segment lost 5 bases, leaving 7 bases of the junction unmatched. Germline V gene data show CDR1 as SGHTA and CDR2 as FQGNSA. The DNA of the CDR3 is TGTGCCAGCAGCCCCCGACAGGGCGGCTACGAGCAGTACTTC. It yields the protein CASSPRQGGYEQYF.

The genes are TRBV27 and TRBJ2-5; 9 bases agree with TRBD2. V shed 2 bases and J 1 base; nucleotides not matched to a gene: 5. Germline V lookup: CDR1 MNHEY, CDR2 SMNVEV (reference sequence). This CDR3 is 16 amino acids long. For the CDR3, the DNA is TGTGCCAGCAGTTTAAGGGCTAGCGGGATCCAAGAGACCCAGTACTTC. Protein product: CASSLRASGIQETQYF.

This clonotype was recorded many times. V is TRBV6-2 or TRBV6-3 and J is TRBJ2-3; no clear D gene. The V gene lost 1 base and the J gene lost 4 bases, with 6 bases spanning the gap. Germline-derived CDR1 and CDR2 are MNHEY and SVGEGT. This CDR3 has 13 residues. The CDR3 DNA sequence: TGTGCCAGCAGTTACTACGCCCCAGATACGCAGTATTTT. Protein product: CASSYYAPDTQYF.

The gene calls are TRBV20-1 and TRBJ2-1; TRBD2 agrees at 11 bases. CDR1 is DFQATT and CDR2 is SNEGSKA in the germline V gene (reference sequence). This CDR3 is 15 amino acids long. J lost 7 bases, V lost 0 bases, and 5 bases had no gene match. CDR3 sequence (DNA): TGCAGTGCTAGAGATCGAACTAGCGGGAGTAATGAGCAGTTCTTC. Its translation: CSARDRTSGSNEQFF.

This clonotype was seen a handful of times. The gene calls are TRBV4-1 and TRBJ1-4; D ambiguous. Germline-derived CDR1 and CDR2 are MGHRA and YSYEKL. The V end lost 4 bases, the J end lost 4 bases, and 10 bases lay between the germline ends. The CDR3 has 14 residues. CDR3 residues: CASSRTTFNEKLFF. CDR3 bases: TGCGCCAGCAGCCGAACAACCTTTAATGAAAAACTGTTTTTT.

The rearrangement uses TRBV7-2 and TRBJ2-1, with D tentatively TRBD1 (6 bases). Germline V gives CDR1 SGHTA, CDR2 FQGNSA. This CDR3 is built from 15 residues. The V end was cut by 1 base, the J end by 7 bases, with 14 bases between. The CDR3: CASSLVGAHINEQFF. DNA of the CDR3: TGTGCCAGCAGCTTAGTGGGGGCACACATAAATGAGCAGTTCTTC.

A word on this clonotype: A read error may account for a junction end that differs from germline. V is TRBV5-6 and J is TRBJ2-2; no clear D. Germline V gene sequence: CDR1 SGHDT, CDR2 YYEEEE. This CDR3 is 15 amino acids long. CDR3 amino acids: CASSLDRRNSGELFF. CDR3 DNA: TGTGCCAGCAGCTTGGATCGGCGGAACTCCGGGGAGCTGTTTTTT. The full variable domain, its missing parts supplied by reference TRBV5-6 and TRBJ2-2, is DAGVTQSPTHLIKTRGQQVTLRCSPKSGHDTVSWYQQALGQGPQFIFQYYEEEERQRGNFPDRFSGHQFPNYSSELNVNALLLGDSALYLCASSLDRRNSGELFFGEGSRLTVL.

This clonotype was observed a few times. The V and J genes are TRBV5-1 and TRBJ2-5, with 9 nucleotides matching TRBD1. There are 19 residues in the CDR3. CDR1 and CDR2 (germline): SGHRS, YFSETQ. V lost 0 bases and J lost 4; bases outside the gene matches: 16. The CDR3 region has the DNA TGCGCCAGCAGCTTGGAGATCCTGGGACAGGGCGGTGTTGCAGAGACCCAGTACTTC. Its protein is CASSLEILGQGGVAETQYF.

This clonotype showed up just a few times. The rearrangement links TRBV7-9 to TRBJ2-3; D may be TRBD2 (5 bases). Trimming left V 5 bases short and J 5 bases short, with 20 bases between. Germline assignment: CDR1 SEHNR and CDR2 FQNEAQ (reference sequence). The CDR3 extends over 16 amino acids. CDR3 loop: CASSVGESTRGDTQYF. CDR3 DNA sequence: TGTGCCAGCAGCGTGGGCGAGTCCACTAGAGGAGATACGCAGTATTTT. Filled out from reference TRBV7-9 and TRBJ2-3, the complete variable domain reads DTGVSQNPRHKITKRGQNVTFRCDPISEHNRLYWYRQTLGQGPEFLTYFQNEAQLEKSRLLSDRFSAERPKGSFSTLEIQRTEQGDSAMYLCASSVGESTRGDTQYFGPGTRLTVL.

The chain employs TRBV6-1 and TRBJ1-2; no firm D call. Germline assignment: CDR1 MNHNS and CDR2 SASEGT. The V end was cut by 2 bases, the J end by 8 bases, with 9 bases between. The CDR3 runs to 12 residues. CDR3 protein: CASSEWKGGYTF. CDR3 nucleotide sequence: TGTGCCAGCAGTGAATGGAAAGGCGGCTACACCTTC.

Worth noting for this clonotype: At one boundary the junction diverges from the germline segment, which might be a read error. The CDR3 nucleotides are TGTGCCAGCAGCCTAACCCCCCAAGAGACCCAGTACTTC. Its protein product is CASSLTPQETQYF. The V gene is TRBV7-3, the J gene TRBJ2-5; D not certain. The length of the CDR3 is 13 residues. Germline loops: CDR1 SGHTA, CDR2 FQGTGA.

The chain has TRBV7-3 and TRBJ2-7; 9 nucleotides align to TRBD1. CDR3 length equals 19 residues. V was pared by 7 bases and J by 3 bases, with 22 bases of the junction left unmatched. Germline V CDR1 and CDR2: SGHTA, FQGTGA. DNA of the CDR3: TGTGCCAGCACCGAGATCCCGACAGGGGGTACGATGGATTTCTACGAGCAGTACTTC. Translating gives CASTEIPTGGTMDFYEQYF.

V usage is TRBV7-3 and J usage is TRBJ2-2, with 9 positions matching TRBD1. The V and J ends lost 5 bases and 8 bases, in that order; junction bases with no gene match: 9. Looked up from germline, CDR1 is SGHTA and CDR2 is FQGTGA. The CDR3 is 15 residues long. In DNA, the CDR3 is TGTGCCAGCAGCCCTAGTGGGGACAGGGCAGGGGAGCTGTTTTTT. Translation: CASSPSGDRAGELFF.

This clonotype was detected only a few times. The CDR3 coding sequence is TGCGCCAGCAGGACCGGGACAGGTCACCACGAGCAGTACTTC. Its protein product is CASRTGTGHHEQYF. The rearrangement joins TRBV5-1 to TRBJ2-7, with 8 bases lining up with TRBD1. CDR3 length equals 14 residues. Germline CDR1 is SGHRS and CDR2 is YFSETQ. With 5 bases clipped from V and 5 bases from J, the junction kept 9 bases outside the gene matches.

The chain combines TRBV25-1 with TRBJ2-2, with D perhaps given as TRBD1 or TRBD2 (5 bases each). Trimming stripped 8 bases from V and 8 bases from J, with 9 bases between. Germline-derived CDR1 and CDR2 are MGHDK and SYGVNS. CDR3 length: 11 residues. The CDR3 DNA is TGTGCCAGCGAGGGACGAGGGGAGCTGTTTTTT. Amino acid sequence: CASEGRGELFF.

CDR3 protein: CSVGGRGDEKLFF. CDR3 in DNA: TGCAGCGTTGGAGGACGGGGGGATGAAAAACTGTTTTTT. This chain joins TRBV29-1 and TRBJ1-4; D might be TRBD1 (5 bases). Germline CDR1 reads SQVTM; CDR2 reads ANQGSEA. Between the trimmed V and J ends, which lost 4 bases and 6 bases, there was a span of 12 bases. The CDR3 contains 13 residues. The full variable domain, its missing parts supplied by reference TRBV29-1 and TRBJ1-4, is SAVISQKPSRDICQRGTSLTIQCQVDSQVTMMFWYRQQPGQSLTLIATANQGSEATYESGFVIDKFPISRPNLTFSTLTVSNMSPEDSSIYLCSVGGRGDEKLFFGSGTQLSVL.

This clonotype was found many times. The J gene is TRBJ2-1, the V gene TRBV7-2; perhaps TRBD2 as D (6 bases). There are 15 residues in the CDR3. Germline V gives CDR1 SGHTA, CDR2 FQGNSA. The V and J ends lost 1 base and 4 bases respectively, with 11 bases between them. The CDR3 nucleotides read TGTGCCAGCAGCTTAGACGGGACTGAGTACAATGAGCAGTTCTTC. Its protein is CASSLDGTEYNEQFF.

As for this clonotype: One base away lies a much larger clone, so this may be a sequencing read error. The rearrangement uses TRBV7-2 and TRBJ2-1, with D unclear. The CDR3 consists of 15 residues. The germline V gene has CDR1 SGHTA and CDR2 FQGNSA. CDR3 coding DNA: TGTGCCAGCAGCTTATCACACAGCTCCTACAATGAGCAGTCCTTC. It encodes CASSLSHSSYNEQSF.